This T cell receptor (beta chain) derives from a study of T cell responses to AZD1222 COVID-19 vaccine. The table came from immunoSEQ multiplex PCR; TCRdb's copy has only in-frame clones and leaves some out. The sample contains over 100,000 clones, nearly 95% of which appear only once. The sample here was peripheral blood, taken on day 0 of AZD1222 vaccination. The receptor was derived from an adult in good health.

The CDR3 DNA is TGTGCCAGCAGCCCCGAGACAGGGAGCACAGATACGCAGTATTTT. Translated: CASSPETGSTDTQYF. J is TRBJ2-3 and V is TRBV3-1 (or the pseudogene TRBV3-2); 7 bases agree with TRBD1. V shed 4 bases, J shed 0 bases, and the junction held 4 bases outside the gene matches. The CDR3 is 15 amino acids. Germline V gene sequence: CDR1 LGHDT, CDR2 YNNKEL (reference sequence).